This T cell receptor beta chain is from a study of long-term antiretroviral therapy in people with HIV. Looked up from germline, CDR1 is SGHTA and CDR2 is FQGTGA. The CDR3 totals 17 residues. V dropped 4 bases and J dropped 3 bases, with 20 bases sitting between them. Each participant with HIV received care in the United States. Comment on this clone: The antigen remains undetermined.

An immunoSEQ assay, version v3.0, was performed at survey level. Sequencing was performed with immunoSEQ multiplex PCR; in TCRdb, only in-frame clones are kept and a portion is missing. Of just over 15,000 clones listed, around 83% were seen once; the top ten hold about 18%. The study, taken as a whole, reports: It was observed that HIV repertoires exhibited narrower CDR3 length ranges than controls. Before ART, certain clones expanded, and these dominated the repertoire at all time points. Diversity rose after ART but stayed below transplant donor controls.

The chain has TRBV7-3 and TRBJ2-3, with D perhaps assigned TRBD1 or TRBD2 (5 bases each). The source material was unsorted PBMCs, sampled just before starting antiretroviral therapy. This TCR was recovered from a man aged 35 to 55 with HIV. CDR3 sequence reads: CASSSGDGSVGTDTQYF. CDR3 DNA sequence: TGTGCCAGCAGCTCTGGGGACGGAAGTGTTGGAACAGATACGCAGTATTTT.